Listed here are 14 T cell receptor beta chains from one sample, sequenced in a study of vaccination and CD4 T cells after COVID-19. The sample's treatment: approximately nine-day PBMC culture with coronavirus spike peptide pools or control peptides (ViraFEST assay). Their antigens remain unidentified. Cultured CD4+ T cell DNA was sequenced using the Oncomine TCR Beta short-read assay. TCRdb called the PCR reads again in MiXCR, with one record for every CDR3 protein. The sample includes some 11,000 distinct CDR3 sequences, 65% to 75% of them seen just once. Sample: CD4+ T cells from blood, cultured in vitro. Receptors were obtained from a human donor who had recovered from COVID-19.

J is TRBJ1-2 and V is TRBV5-1, with D unresolved. The CDR3 spans 14 residues. Germline values: CDR1 SGHRS, CDR2 YFSETQ. Trimming took 4 bases from V and 6 from J, leaving 16 bases between them. CDR3 DNA: TGCGCCAGCAGCCCGTCAATAGTGGTCAATGGCTACACCTTC. The encoded protein is CASSPSIVVNGYTF. Complete variable domain (other parts from reference TRBV5-1 and TRBJ1-2): KAGVTQTPRYLIKTRGQQVTLSCSPISGHRSVSWYQQTPGQGLQFLFEYFSETQRNKGNFPGRFSGRQFSNSRSEMNVSTLELGDSALYLCASSPSIVVNGYTFGSGTRLTVV.

The chain links TRBV6-5 to TRBJ1-6, with D unclear. Deletions cut 0 bases from V and 4 bases from J, with 10 bases between. CDR1 is MNHEY, CDR2 SVGAGI, per germline. The CDR3 contains 16 residues. DNA for the CDR3: TGTGCCAGCAGTTACTCCACTCGCTCTTATAATTCACCCCTCCACTTT. Amino acids: CASSYSTRSYNSPLHF.

CDR3 amino acids: CASSTGGNYGYTF. The CDR3 coding sequence is TGTGCCAGTAGTACGGGGGGTAACTATGGCTACACCTTC. The rearrangement uses TRBV19 and TRBJ1-2, with a weak D call TRBD1 (5 bases). The CDR3 length is 13 residues. Germline V gives CDR1 LNHDA, CDR2 SQIVND (reference sequence). Between the trimmed V and J ends, which lost 4 bases and 1 base, there was a span of 7 bases.

This clonotype is termed medium-sized. The V gene is TRBV4-1, the J gene TRBJ2-2, with 11 bases that match TRBD2. From germline, CDR1 is MGHRA and CDR2 YSYEKL. The CDR3 loop spans 18 amino acids. V dropped 0 bases and J dropped 4; count of bases not matched to a gene: 7. Written as DNA, the CDR3 is TGCGCCAGCAGCCAAGATCTAGCGGGGGGTGGTCGCACCGGGGAGCTGTTTTTT. Protein sequence: CASSQDLAGGGRTGELFF.

This clonotype is termed medium-sized (0.01 to 0.1%). V gene TRBV12-3 or TRBV12-4 combines with J gene TRBJ1-2; 8 bases line up with TRBD1. V trimming: 6 bases; J trimming: 7 bases; junction bases outside the gene matches: 10. The CDR3 consists of 14 residues. The CDR3 sequence is CASRPDRGLGGYTF. The DNA for the CDR3 is TGTGCCAGCAGGCCCGACAGGGGTTTAGGTGGCTACACCTTC.

V gene TRBV28 combines with J gene TRBJ1-3, with D uncertain. Germline V gene data show CDR1 as MDHEN and CDR2 as SYDVKM. The CDR3 covers 17 residues. Trimming took 0 bases from V and 0 from J, leaving 12 bases between them. The CDR3 bases are TGTGCCAGCAGTTTATGGGGAGGCAGGAACTCTGGAAACACCATATATTTT. Protein: CASSLWGGRNSGNTIYF.

V is TRBV2 and J is TRBJ1-2, with no clear D. V lost 8 bases and J 11 bases, leaving 12 bases between the germline ends. The CDR3 has 10 amino acids. CDR1 SNHLY and CDR2 FYNNEI come from the germline V gene. The CDR3 is CASGGSMYTF. CDR3 in DNA: TGTGCCAGCGGCGGGTCGATGTACACCTTC. Filled out from reference TRBV2 and TRBJ1-2, the complete variable domain reads EPEVTQTPSHQVTQMGQEVILRCVPISNHLYFYWYRQILGQKVEFLVSFYNNEISEKSEIFDDQFSVERPDGSNFTLKIRSTKLEDSAMYFCASGGSMYTFGSGTRLTVV.

In nucleotides, the CDR3 is TGTGCCAGCAGCAAAGCGCTCCAGGGTACCCCTTTCTACGAGCAGTACTTC. As protein: CASSKALQGTPFYEQYF. The V gene is TRBV21-1, the J gene TRBJ2-7; TRBD1 is the table's D call and was not checked against the DNA. TRBV21-1 is a pseudogene segment. The CDR3 is 17 amino acids.

This clonotype is medium-sized by share. This sequence joins TRBV20-1 and TRBJ2-7, with D uncertain. This CDR3 contains 15 residues. Trimming stripped 6 bases from V and 7 bases from J, with 25 bases between. The germline V gene has CDR1 DFQATT and CDR2 SNEGSKA (reference sequence). The CDR3 region is CSAGRATDGHLEQYF. CDR3 nucleotides: TGCAGTGCGGGCAGAGCTACGGATGGGCACCTTGAGCAGTACTTC.

This clonotype was detected only a few times. The gene calls are TRBV24-1 and TRBJ2-3, with 7 bases aligning to TRBD2. Trimming at V came to 6 bases and at J to 5 bases, leaving 7 bases not matched to a gene. Looked up from germline, CDR1 is KGHDR and CDR2 is SFDVKD. This CDR3 is built from 14 residues. The CDR3 coding sequence is TGTGCCACCAGTCCCCTCAGCGGGATAGATACGCAGTATTTT. Translation gives CATSPLSGIDTQYF.

This clonotype was seen a handful of times. The V gene is TRBV15, the J gene TRBJ1-6; D is uncertain. The CDR3 is 13 amino acids. CDR1 LNHNV and CDR2 YYDKDF come from the germline V gene (reference sequence). The ends were cut back, 4 bases at V and 9 bases at J, with 10 bases in the middle. The CDR3 DNA reads as TGTGCCACCAGCAAGTTTCAAGGTTCACCCCTCCACTTT. Translated, it gives CATSKFQGSPLHF.

On this clonotype itself: One junction end does not reproduce the germline sequence, and a read error may be involved. The chain carries TRBV2 and TRBJ2-5; D may be TRBD1 (5 bases). This CDR3 is 16 amino acids long. Germline CDR1 SNHLY, CDR2 FYNNEI. This CDR3 is CASSSTVQGIKETQYF. CDR3 sequence (DNA): TGTGCCAGCAGTTCGACAGTACAAGGGATTAAAGAGACTCAGTACTTC.

This chain connects TRBV2 to TRBJ2-1; 14 bases fit TRBD2. The trim removed 5 bases at V and 1 base at J, leaving 13 bases unmatched. This CDR3 spans 20 amino acids. Germline values: CDR1 SNHLY, CDR2 FYNNEI. CDR3 coding DNA: TGTGCCAGCAGTTCTACCGGGACTAGCGGGAGAACGGAATCCTACAATGAGCAGTTCTTC. Translated: CASSSTGTSGRTESYNEQFF. Based on the CDR3 plus reference TRBV2 and TRBJ2-1, the full variable domain is EPEVTQTPSHQVTQMGQEVILRCVPISNHLYFYWYRQILGQKVEFLVSFYNNEISEKSEIFDDQFSVERPDGSNFTLKIRSTKLEDSAMYFCASSSTGTSGRTESYNEQFFGPGTRLTVL.

The chain employs TRBV5-4 and TRBJ2-3, with D maybe TRBD2 (6 bases). From germline, CDR1 is SGHNT and CDR2 YYREEE (reference sequence). CDR3 length: 16 residues. Trimming cost V 2 bases and J 0 bases, with 13 bases left between them. CDR3 in amino acids: CASSFRREPSTDTQYF. CDR3 bases: TGTGCCAGCAGCTTTAGGCGGGAACCTAGCACAGATACGCAGTATTTT. Variable domain in full (rest from reference TRBV5-4 and TRBJ2-3): ETGVTQSPTHLIKTRGQQVTLRCSSQSGHNTVSWYQQALGQGPQFIFQYYREEENGRGNFPPRFSGLQFPNYSSELNVNALELDDSALYLCASSFRREPSTDTQYFGPGTRLTVL.